The text below deals with one TCR beta chain. The data were produced by immunoSEQ multiplex PCR, yet TCRdb's version contains in-frame clones alone and is incomplete. In the table there are about 78,000 clones, roughly nine tenths of which are singletons. This specimen comes from a study of OX40 agonist ivuxolimab in advanced cancers. The V gene lost 10 bases and the J gene lost 5 bases, with 20 bases spanning the gap. This CDR3 region has 14 residues. Per the germline V gene, CDR1 is SNHLY and CDR2 is FYNNEI. Blood sampling took place at baseline, cycle 4 day 1, and cycle 7 day 1. The chain couples TRBV2 to TRBJ1-1; TRBD1 might be the D (6 bases). Here the sequenced sample was CD4+ or CD8+ T cells sorted from blood, taken in a trial of the OX40 agonist ivuxolimab. This TCR derives from an adult with an advanced solid tumor such as melanoma, head and neck, liver or kidney cancer. The CDR3 protein is CAIKKGGIGTEAFF. CDR3 in DNA: TGTGCCATTAAAAAGGGGGGCATTGGAACTGAAGCTTTCTTT.